The 11 T cell receptor beta chains listed next were all sequenced from one sample in a study of T cell clonotyping in hematopoietic cell transplantation. Sequencing was performed with immunoSEQ multiplex PCR; in TCRdb, only in-frame clones are kept and a portion is missing. Of 45,000 or so clones detected, about four fifths appear once; the ten largest clones hold around 5.3%. Time point described: recipient sample about 28 days before transplant, after cytoreduction. The specimen was peripheral blood mononuclear cells, collected before stem cell transplant. Source of these receptors: a man aged 60 to 75 with myelodysplastic syndrome. Some clones in this sample may be carry-over from other donors' samples.

The chain uses TRBV13 and TRBJ1-3, with 7 bases aligning to TRBD1. V gave up 4 bases and J gave up 0 bases; unmatched junction bases: 6. The CDR3 sequence is 16 residues long. Germline-derived CDR1 and CDR2 are PRHDT and FYEKMQ (reference sequence). CDR3 bases: TGTGCCAGCAGCTCAGGGGGTGGGGGCTCTGGAAACACCATATATTTT. The encoded protein is CASSSGGGGSGNTIYF.

The V gene is TRBV7-2, the J gene TRBJ2-5; no clear D. Per germline, CDR1 SGHTA and CDR2 FQGNSA. Trimming stripped 5 bases from V and 5 bases from J, with 15 bases between. CDR3 length: 14 amino acids. The DNA of the CDR3 is TGTGCCAGCAGCGCCGGCCGGGCCGGGGAGACCCAGTACTTC. Residues: CASSAGRAGETQYF.

V and J are TRBV30 and TRBJ2-7, with 7 bases lining up with TRBD1. Unmatched junction bases numbered 8, after V lost 5 bases and J lost 4 bases. This CDR3 is built from 13 residues. Germline V gives CDR1 GTSNPN, CDR2 SVGIG (reference sequence). The CDR3 coding sequence is TGTGCCTGGGTCCGGGACAGACCTTACGAGCAGTACTTC. Translation: CAWVRDRPYEQYF.

In nucleotides, the CDR3 is TGCGCCAGCAGCCCCTCGGTTGGGGAAAAACTGTTTTTT. Its translation: CASSPSVGEKLFF. The chain recombines TRBV5-1 with TRBJ1-4; D is uncertain. CDR1 SGHRS and CDR2 YFSETQ come from the germline V gene. Trimming shortened V by 4 bases and J by 8 bases, and 12 bases separated the two germline ends. The CDR3 extends over 13 amino acids.

V is TRBV5-8 and J is TRBJ2-3, with D maybe TRBD1 (6 bases). The V gene lost 3 bases and the J gene lost 3 bases, with 14 bases spanning the gap. Germline CDR1 SGHTS, CDR2 YDEGEE. The CDR3 totals 15 residues. The chain's CDR3 is CASSYQGMPTDTQYF. The CDR3 bases are TGTGCCAGCAGCTACCAGGGGATGCCGACAGATACGCAGTATTTT.

The chain carries TRBV10-1 and TRBJ1-5; D unresolved. The CDR3 is 10 amino acids. Looked up from germline, CDR1 is WNHNN and CDR2 is SYGVQD (reference sequence). The CDR3: CRPRNQPQHF. CDR3 nucleotides: TGCCGCCCCCGCAATCAGCCCCAGCATTTT.

This rearrangement joins TRBV30 to TRBJ1-5; D remains unclear. CDR1 is GTSNPN, CDR2 SVGIG, per germline (reference sequence). Trimming shortened V by 2 bases and J by 2 bases, and 4 bases separated the two germline ends. This CDR3 contains 12 residues. CDR3 sequence (DNA): TGTGCCTGGAGTTGGGGCAATCAGCCCCAGCATTTT. Its protein product is CAWSWGNQPQHF. Looking up the rest from reference TRBV30 and TRBJ1-5 gives the full variable domain: SQTIHQWPATLVQPVGSPLSLECTVEGTSNPNLYWYRQAAGRGLQLLFYSVGIGQISSEVPQNLSASRPQDRQFILSSKKLLLSDSGFYLCAWSWGNQPQHFGDGTRLSIL.

The chain joins TRBV28 to TRBJ2-7; D is ambiguous. Trimming took 1 base from V and 2 from J, leaving 12 bases between them. Germline assignment: CDR1 MDHEN and CDR2 SYDVKM. The CDR3 has 15 amino acids. CDR3 residues: CASSLFTSRAYEQYF. Here the CDR3 DNA reads TGTGCCAGCAGTTTATTTACGAGTCGAGCCTACGAGCAGTACTTC.

The rearrangement joins TRBV9 to TRBJ2-7; a weak D match, TRBD2 (6 bases). CDR3 length equals 16 residues. Germline-derived CDR1 and CDR2 are SGDLS and YYNGEE. V lost 0 bases and J 6 bases, leaving 19 bases between the germline ends. The CDR3 loop is CASSVADGRLVGEQYF. CDR3 sequence (DNA): TGTGCCAGCAGCGTAGCAGACGGCAGACTAGTAGGCGAGCAGTACTTC.

This clone was recorded a few times. V gene TRBV10-3 combines with J gene TRBJ1-1; D is uncertain. V lost 2 bases, J lost 3 bases, and 10 bases lay in between. CDR3 length: 14 residues. The germline gives CDR1 ENHRY, CDR2 SYGVKD. The CDR3 DNA sequence: TGTGCCATCAGTGAGGGAGGATCGGACACTGAAGCTTTCTTT. Encoded protein: CAISEGGSDTEAFF.

This chain joins TRBV7-2 and TRBJ1-3, with D possibly being TRBD1 (6 bases). The CDR3 totals 15 residues. CDR1 SGHTA and CDR2 FQGNSA come from the germline V gene. Trimming took off 6 bases at V and 0 bases at J, with 12 bases between the two ends. The CDR3 loop reads CASSFDRLSGNTIYF. The CDR3 nucleotides are TGTGCCAGCAGTTTCGACAGGCTCTCTGGAAACACCATATATTTT. Filled out from reference TRBV7-2 and TRBJ1-3, the complete variable domain reads GAGVSQSPSNKVTEKGKDVELRCDPISGHTALYWYRQSLGQGLEFLIYFQGNSAPDKSGLPSDRFSAERTGGSVSTLTIQRTQQEDSAVYLCASSFDRLSGNTIYFGEGSWLTVV.